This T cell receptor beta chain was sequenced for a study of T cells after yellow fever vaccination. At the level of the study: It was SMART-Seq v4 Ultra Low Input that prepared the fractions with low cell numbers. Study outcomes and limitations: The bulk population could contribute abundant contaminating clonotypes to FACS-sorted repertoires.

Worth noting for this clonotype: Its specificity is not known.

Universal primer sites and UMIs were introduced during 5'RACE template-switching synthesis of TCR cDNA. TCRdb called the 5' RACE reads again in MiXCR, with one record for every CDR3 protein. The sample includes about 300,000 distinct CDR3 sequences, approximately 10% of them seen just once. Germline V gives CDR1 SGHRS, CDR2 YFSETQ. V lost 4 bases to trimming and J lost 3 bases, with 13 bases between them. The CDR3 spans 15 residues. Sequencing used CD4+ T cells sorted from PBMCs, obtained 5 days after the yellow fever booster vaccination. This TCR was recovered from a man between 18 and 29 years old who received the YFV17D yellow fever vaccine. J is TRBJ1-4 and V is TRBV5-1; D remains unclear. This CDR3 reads CASSLEVDSNEKLFF. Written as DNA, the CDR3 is TGCGCCAGCAGCCTGGAGGTCGACTCTAATGAAAAACTGTTTTTT.